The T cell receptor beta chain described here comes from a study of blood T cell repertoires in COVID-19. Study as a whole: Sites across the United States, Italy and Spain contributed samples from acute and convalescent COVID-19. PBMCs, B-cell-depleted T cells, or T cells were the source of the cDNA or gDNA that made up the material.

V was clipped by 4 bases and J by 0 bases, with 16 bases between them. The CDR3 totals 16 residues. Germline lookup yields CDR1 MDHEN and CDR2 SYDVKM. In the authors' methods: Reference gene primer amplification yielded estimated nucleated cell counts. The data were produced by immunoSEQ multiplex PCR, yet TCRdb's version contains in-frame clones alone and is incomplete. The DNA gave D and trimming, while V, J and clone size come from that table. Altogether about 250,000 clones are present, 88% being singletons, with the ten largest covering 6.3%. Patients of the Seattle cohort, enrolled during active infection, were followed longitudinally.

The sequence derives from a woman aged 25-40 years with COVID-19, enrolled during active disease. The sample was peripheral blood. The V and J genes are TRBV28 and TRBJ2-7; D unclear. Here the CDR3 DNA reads TGTGCCAGCAGTTCCCCTTTCCCCTGGAGCTCCTACGAGCAGTACTTC. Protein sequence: CASSSPFPWSSYEQYF.